These 21 T cell receptor beta chains were sequenced from one sample in a study of T cell repertoires and HLA-DP antigens. These receptors' antigens are unknown. Generated by immunoSEQ multiplex PCR, the TCRdb table keeps only in-frame clones and is missing some. The sample consists of about 89,000 clones, around 86% of them appearing once. Sequenced input: CD4+ T cells from PBMCs. These receptors all stem from a man aged 45-60 years in good health and CMV-seronegative.

V usage is TRBV7-9 and J usage is TRBJ2-3, with 7 bases fitting TRBD2. From germline, CDR1 is SEHNR and CDR2 FQNEAQ (reference sequence). CDR3 size: 14 residues. Trimming removed 5 bases from V and 2 bases from J; junction bases left unmatched: 4. The CDR3 DNA is TGTGCCAGCAGCCAGGGACTATTCACAGATACGCAGTATTTT. Translation: CASSQGLFTDTQYF. The whole variable domain, filled in from reference TRBV7-9 and TRBJ2-3, reads DTGVSQNPRHKITKRGQNVTFRCDPISEHNRLYWYRQTLGQGPEFLTYFQNEAQLEKSRLLSDRFSAERPKGSFSTLEIQRTEQGDSAMYLCASSQGLFTDTQYFGPGTRLTVL.

This chain connects TRBV7-3 to TRBJ2-7; D perhaps matches TRBD2 (6 bases). Looked up from germline, CDR1 is SGHTA and CDR2 is FQGTGA. The germline V and J ends were trimmed by 0 bases and 6 bases, with 15 bases remaining between them. This CDR3 has 15 amino acids. CDR3: CASSLTPSEGSEQYF. The CDR3 coding sequence is TGTGCCAGCAGCTTAACCCCTAGCGAGGGTTCCGAGCAGTACTTC.

Concerning this clone itself: A junction end diverges from the germline sequence, so it may reflect a read error. The CDR3, as DNA: TGTGCTAGCAGCCCGGACAGCAATTATGGAAACACCATATATTTT. This gives the protein CASSPDSNYGNTIYF. The V call is TRBV7-7, the J call TRBJ1-3, with D possibly matching TRBD1 (6 bases). Germline CDR1 is SSHAT and CDR2 is FNYEAQ (reference sequence). The CDR3 is 15 amino acids. The entire variable domain, with the rest obtained from reference TRBV7-7 and TRBJ1-3, is as follows: GAGVSQSPRYKVTKRGQDVTLRCDPISSHATLYWYQQALGQGPEFLTYFNYEAQPDKSGLPSDRFSAERPEGSISTLTIQRTEQRDSAMYRCASSPDSNYGNTIYFGEGSWLTVV.

The chain joins TRBV14 to TRBJ2-5; no reliable D call. V was pared by 1 base and J by 5 bases, with 5 bases between. From germline, CDR1 is SGHDN and CDR2 FVKESK. This CDR3 is 12 amino acids long. CDR3 in DNA: TGTGCCAGCAGCCAAGGGCGCGAGACCCAGTACTTC. Translating it yields CASSQGRETQYF.

V gene TRBV9 combines with J gene TRBJ2-6, with D unclear. Trimming stripped 0 bases from V and 3 bases from J, with 13 bases between. The CDR3 is made up of 17 amino acids. Germline-derived CDR1 and CDR2 are SGDLS and YYNGEE. CDR3 in amino acids: CASSVVGLGHGANVLTF. The DNA for the CDR3 is TGTGCCAGCAGCGTAGTGGGTTTAGGGCATGGGGCCAACGTCCTGACTTTC.

This clone came up a few times. The rearrangement joins TRBV6-4 to TRBJ2-7; 11 nucleotides align to TRBD1. V shed 2 bases, J shed 4 bases, and the junction held 10 bases outside the gene matches. CDR1 MRHNA and CDR2 SNTAGT come from the germline V gene. The CDR3 extends over 17 amino acids. CDR3 sequence reads: CASSDPGTGGTVYEQYF. The CDR3 DNA reads TGTGCCAGCAGTGACCCGGGGACAGGGGGAACGGTATACGAGCAGTACTTC.

This chain joins TRBV15 and TRBJ2-1, with a tentative D call TRBD1 (5 bases). Germline V gene sequence: CDR1 LNHNV, CDR2 YYDKDF (reference sequence). V was trimmed by 4 bases and J by 6 bases, leaving 10 bases between them. The CDR3 covers 13 residues. Written as DNA, the CDR3 is TGTGCCACCAGCACTAGAACAGGCAATGAGCAGTTCTTC. Its protein product is CATSTRTGNEQFF.

This clone appeared once. The chain recombines TRBV18 with TRBJ2-1; D unclear. Trimming shortened V by 0 bases and J by 4 bases, and 10 bases separated the two germline ends. The CDR3 spans 15 residues. The germline CDR1 and CDR2 sequences are KGHSH and LQKENI. CDR3 sequence reads: CASSPPISDYNEQFF. Here the CDR3 DNA reads TGTGCCAGCTCACCACCGATCTCAGATTACAATGAGCAGTTCTTC.

The rearrangement uses TRBV18 and TRBJ2-7, with D perhaps matching TRBD1 (6 bases). CDR1 KGHSH and CDR2 LQKENI come from the germline V gene. The ends were cut back, 3 bases at V and 2 bases at J, with 11 bases in the middle. The CDR3 spans 14 residues. This CDR3 is CASSPSTGTYEQYF. In DNA, the CDR3 is TGTGCCAGCTCACCTTCGACAGGTACCTACGAGCAGTACTTC.

This chain links TRBV29-1 with TRBJ2-5; no clear D. Germline V CDR1 and CDR2: SQVTM, ANQGSEA. The CDR3 length is 12 residues. V lost 4 bases, J lost 4 bases, and 10 bases lay in between. CDR3 sequence reads: CSVAASIETQYF. Written as DNA, the CDR3 is TGCAGCGTTGCCGCCTCAATAGAGACCCAGTACTTC.

This clone was seen just once. The chain joins TRBV4-3 to TRBJ2-1; 8 nucleotides align to TRBD1. Trimming removed 3 bases from V and 4 bases from J; junction bases left unmatched: 11. The germline gives CDR1 LGHNA, CDR2 YSLEER. CDR3 length equals 17 residues. As DNA, the CDR3 is TGCGCCAGCAGCCATCCTCCGGGACAGGCAGCATACAATGAGCAGTTCTTC. Translating gives CASSHPPGQAAYNEQFF.

The V call is TRBV2, the J call TRBJ1-2; D may be TRBD1 (6 bases). The ends were cut back, 3 bases at V and 2 bases at J, with 13 bases in the middle. The germline CDR1 and CDR2 sequences are SNHLY and FYNNEI. The CDR3 has 15 residues. The CDR3 is CASSERTGPNYGYTF. Here the CDR3 DNA reads TGTGCCAGCAGTGAGAGAACAGGGCCCAACTATGGCTACACCTTC.

This chain connects TRBV19 to TRBJ1-2, with 9 bases lining up with TRBD1. CDR1 LNHDA and CDR2 SQIVND come from the germline V gene (reference sequence). CDR3 length: 15 amino acids. V gave up 3 bases and J gave up 0 bases; unmatched junction bases: 2. Written as DNA, the CDR3 is TGTGCCAGTAGTATCCGGGACAGGGCTAACTATGGCTACACCTTC. Amino acid sequence: CASSIRDRANYGYTF. The full variable domain, completed using reference TRBV19 and TRBJ1-2, is DGGITQSPKYLFRKEGQNVTLSCEQNLNHDAMYWYRQDPGQGLRLIYYSQIVNDFQKGDIAEGYSVSREKKESFPLTVTSAQKNPTAFYLCASSIRDRANYGYTFGSGTRLTVV.

V is TRBV29-1 and J is TRBJ2-1, with TRBD2 identical over 7 bases. The CDR3 has 15 residues. V lost 4 bases and J lost 9; bases outside the gene matches: 15. Per the germline V gene, CDR1 is SQVTM and CDR2 is ANQGSEA. The CDR3 DNA reads as TGCAGCGTTGGCCCCGCCGGGACTAACCGGGGTGAGCAGTTCTTC. Residues: CSVGPAGTNRGEQFF.

This clone was seen more than once but under ten times. Written as DNA, the CDR3 is TGCAGCGTTGCGGGCCCTGGGGCAGGGAAATCTGGAAACACCATATATTTT. Its protein is CSVAGPGAGKSGNTIYF. The rearrangement uses TRBV29-1 and TRBJ1-3; tentative D call: TRBD1 (5 bases). Between the trimmed V and J ends, which lost 4 bases and 1 base, there was a span of 20 bases. Germline V gives CDR1 SQVTM, CDR2 ANQGSEA. The CDR3 runs 17 residues.

The rearrangement joins TRBV11-2 to TRBJ2-5, with D perhaps matching TRBD2 (7 bases). Looked up from germline, CDR1 is SGHAT and CDR2 is FQNNGV. The germline V and J ends were trimmed by 0 bases and 5 bases, with 22 bases remaining between them. This CDR3 has 18 residues. The CDR3 DNA is TGTGCCAGCAGCTTAGATCTCGTTAGGAGGGGGGGCCGGGAGACCCAGTACTTC. This sequence encodes CASSLDLVRRGGRETQYF. Looking up the rest from reference TRBV11-2 and TRBJ2-5 gives the full variable domain: EAGVAQSPRYKIIEKRQSVAFWCNPISGHATLYWYQQILGQGPKLLIQFQNNGVVDDSQLPKDRFSAERLKGVDSTLKIQPAKLEDSAVYLCASSLDLVRRGGRETQYFGPGTRLLVL.

The gene calls are TRBV5-6 and TRBJ1-1; a weak D match, TRBD1 (6 bases). The CDR3 length is 16 residues. The germline V gene encodes CDR1 SGHDT and CDR2 YYEEEE. Deletions cut 0 bases from V and 6 bases from J, with 18 bases between. CDR3 residues: CASSLETGTRIAEAFF. The DNA for the CDR3 is TGTGCCAGCAGCTTGGAAACCGGGACACGAATCGCTGAAGCTTTCTTT. The full variable domain, its missing parts supplied by reference TRBV5-6 and TRBJ1-1, is DAGVTQSPTHLIKTRGQQVTLRCSPKSGHDTVSWYQQALGQGPQFIFQYYEEEERQRGNFPDRFSGHQFPNYSSELNVNALLLGDSALYLCASSLETGTRIAEAFFGQGTRLTVV.

V usage is TRBV30 and J usage is TRBJ1-2; TRBD1 is a possible D gene (5 bases). There are 13 residues in the CDR3. CDR1 and CDR2 (germline): GTSNPN, SVGIG (reference sequence). Trimming stripped 2 bases from V and 6 bases from J, with 13 bases between. The CDR3 DNA is TGTGCCTGGAGTATAAGGGGTCCCGATGGCTACACCTTC. Residues: CAWSIRGPDGYTF.

The chain recombines TRBV25-1 with TRBJ2-3; a weak D match, TRBD1 (7 bases). Deletions cut 8 bases from V and 5 bases from J, with 20 bases between. Germline CDR1 reads MGHDK; CDR2 reads SYGVNS. The CDR3 has 15 residues. This chain's CDR3 is CASAGQTGTGDTQYF. The DNA of the CDR3 is TGTGCCAGCGCGGGGCAGACAGGGACTGGAGATACGCAGTATTTT. Full variable domain (missing parts from reference TRBV25-1 and TRBJ2-3): EADIYQTPRYLVIGTGKKITLECSQTMGHDKMYWYQQDPGMELHLIHYSYGVNSTEKGDLSSESTVSRIRTEHFPLTLESARPSHTSQYLCASAGQTGTGDTQYFGPGTRLTVL.

The V and J genes are TRBV6-4 and TRBJ2-2; tentatively, D is TRBD1 (6 bases). The V and J ends lost 5 bases and 6 bases respectively, with 10 bases between them. Germline V CDR1 and CDR2: MRHNA, SNTAGT. The CDR3 is 13 amino acids. The CDR3 region has the DNA TGTGCCAGCAGTTCGGGACAACCCGGGGAGCTGTTTTTT. Its protein product is CASSSGQPGELFF.

This clone came up once. The rearrangement joins TRBV21-1 to TRBJ2-5. TRBV21-1 is marked as a pseudogene. This CDR3 spans 16 amino acids. In nucleotides, the CDR3 is TGTGCCAGCAGCCCGTCATACCGGGGGCCTTTTGAGACCCAGTACTTC. Amino acid sequence: CASSPSYRGPFETQYF.